This is a list of T cell receptor beta chains from one sample in a study of response to subunit inactivated influenza vaccine. TCRdb re-called the RT-PCR reads with MiXCR, one entry per CDR3 protein. Altogether 490,000 or so distinct CDR3 sequences are present, around 8% being singletons, with the ten largest covering 13%. The specimen comprised PBMCs from blood, sampled around 2 years after vaccination. The receptors stem from a man in his fifties or sixties who received an inactivated influenza vaccine. CDR3s include the opening cysteine and the closing phenylalanine or tryptophan. D genes are given only for firm matches. Clone size is shown for a subset of rows, as once, few, many or a class of expanded clone.

v_gene	len	abundance	d_gene	j_gene	CDR3nt	CDR3aa
TRBV25-1	15	few	NA	TRBJ1-1	TGTGCCAGCAGTGAAGATGCGGGGATGAACACTGAAGCTTTCTTT	CASSEDAGMNTEAFF
TRBV6-1	17	many	TRBD2	TRBJ2-5	TGTGCCAGCAGGACAAGTCGGAGCGGGAGGGCCGGGGAGACCCAGTACTTC	CASRTSRSGRAGETQYF
TRBV3-1	12	NA	NA	TRBJ1-1	TGTGCCAGCAGCCAAGGATGGACTGAAGCTTTCTTT	CASSQGWTEAFF
TRBV7-2	16	few	TRBD2	TRBJ2-7	TGTGCCAGCAGCTTGACTAGCGGGGGGGCCTTTTACGAGCAGTACTTC	CASSLTSGGAFYEQYF
TRBV10-3	14	NA	TRBD1	TRBJ2-1	TGTGCCATCAGCCCGGGACAGCACTACAATGAGCAGTTCTTC	CAISPGQHYNEQFF
TRBV20-1	16	NA	NA	TRBJ2-2	TGCAGTGCTATTACCACCGACAGGGAGGGCACCGGGGAGCTGTTTTTT	CSAITTDREGTGELFF
TRBV27	13	NA	NA	TRBJ2-7	TGTGCCAGCAGTTATGGCAGGGACTACGAGCAGTACTTC	CASSYGRDYEQYF
TRBV4-3	17	few	NA	TRBJ1-5	TGCGCCAGCAGCCAGGGGACATTCAGAGGGAGCAATCAGCCCCAGCATTTT	CASSQGTFRGSNQPQHF
TRBV7-2	15	many	TRBD1	TRBJ1-6	TGTGCCAGCAGCCAGCAGGGGGACTATAATTCACCCCTCCACTTT	CASSQQGDYNSPLHF
TRBV11-2	13	few	NA	TRBJ1-5	TGTGCCAGCAGCTTTGGGGTGGGACAGCCCCAGCATTTT	CASSFGVGQPQHF